Given below is one T cell receptor beta chain in context. It has no known antigen specificity. Base qualities are missing; no much larger clone stands one base away. Libraries were prepared through the immunoSEQ multiplex PCR assay. The multiplex PCR relied on a mix of 60 forward primers for TCR Vbeta segments and 13 reverse primers for TCR Jbeta segments. A multiplex PCR assay on genomic DNA amplified the CDR3 region of rearranged TCR beta genes. Amplified TCR beta libraries were sequenced as 87-base-pair reads on the Illumina HiSeq System. Concerning the study's data processing: A later analysis tallied 70 million to 100 million unique TCR beta chains across the approximately 670 repertoires, and some 10 million of those chains were shared by two or more donors. A nearest-neighbor algorithm error-corrected the raw reads and collapsed the reads into unique sequences, merging closely related sequences to remove PCR and sequencing errors. CDR3 sequences were aligned to IMGT reference sequences to assign V, D and J gene segments. For a sequence to be retained, a match of at least six nucleotides was required to both a V gene segment and a J gene segment. A rearrangement was called productive if the CDR3 had no stop codons and remained in frame with V and J, and every other rearrangement was called non-productive. CDR3 was defined according to IMGT convention as the region running from the second conserved V-encoded cysteine to the conserved J-encoded phenylalanine. Sequences without an unambiguous match to a single V gene segment were excluded from the earlier analysis of 587 of the donors. In an earlier analysis of roughly 600 of the donors, a V segment was called functional when productive rearrangements were above 56.7%, and segregating when the standard deviation between donors exceeded 5%. To diagnose cytomegalovirus status from the catalog of TCR beta chain sequences, a statistical classification framework was built. In a later analysis, V and J genes were assigned by comparing TCR nucleotide sequences against IMGT/GENE-DB human TR gene sequences. Using the TCRdist pipeline, a later analysis assigned CDR3 sequences along with most-parsimonious VDJ recombination scenarios. In a later analysis, every TCR beta chain was defined by the combination of its CDR3 amino acid sequence and its V-gene family, and reads without a unique V-gene family were dropped. A later analysis removed several hundred highly shared, low-generation-probability nucleotide sequences to deal with suspected cross-contamination and a sequencing artifact. In a later analysis, a clonal expansion index for each public chain was calculated from normalized within-repertoire ranks of inferred template counts. A later analysis computed generation probabilities with a VDJ recombination model fitted to out-of-frame rearrangements, and checked the results against IGoR. In a later analysis, TCR-TCR, TCR-HLA and TCR-CMV co-occurrence was scored with hypergeometric tests, and a repertoire-size bias correction was applied to TCR pairs. A later analysis estimated false discovery rates by permuting HLA or CMV assignments 20 times. In a later analysis, co-occurring TCRs were grouped using DBSCAN, with TCRdist sequence similarity added in when clustering inside HLA-allele-positive subsets. Repertoires with fewer than 30,000 or more than 120,000 public chains, plus five repertoires with anomalous nucleotide sharing, were excluded from co-occurrence clustering. TCRdb carries this immuneACCESS record with in-frame sequences only. Its versions omit some clonotypes, under half of them owing to an unresolved V gene in the studies checked, with the rest unexplained. Clone size and the V and J calls come from that table; the DNA yielded D and trimming. Present in this sample are 85,000 to 100,000 clones, less than 70% of which were seen just once. The ten largest clones take up about 2.9% of the sample.

Per the germline V gene, SGHVS is the CDR1 and FQNEAQ is the CDR2. V and J are truncated by 3 bases and 4 bases respectively, leaving an intervening sequence of 15 bases. Spanning cysteine to phenylalanine, the CDR3 consists of 15 amino acids. CDR3 DNA only is kept here, 45 bases in frame from base 1. The cohort consisted of fewer than 700 healthy bone marrow donors. At the time of sampling, all cohort members were nominally healthy, though unrecorded immune exposures were likely present. The donor tested CMV seronegative and was one of the 352 seronegative cohort members. A peripheral blood sample was provided by each donor, and peripheral blood mononuclear cells were used for TCR beta sequencing. Genomic DNA extraction from the blood cell samples was performed with the Qiagen DNeasy Blood Extraction Kit. The record originates from a study of cytomegalovirus exposure and HLA in healthy donors (dated by TCRdb to about 2017). Looking at the study overall: According to an earlier analysis of 450 to 650 of the donors, some 180 million T cells yielded roughly 110 million unique TCR beta sequences and approximately 300 Gb of sequence data. About 320 gigabases of sequencing data and 78 million or so unique TCR sequences were included in an early release covering around 650 HLA-typed donors. Among the roughly 400 genotyped donors, about 85% belonged to the genetic ancestry cluster associated with self-reported Caucasian donors. The study was designed to test whether signatures of past pathogen exposure could be identified by cataloging public T cell receptors. The study profiled the T cell repertoires of 550 to 700 subjects by immunosequencing and related them to cytomegalovirus serostatus. A separate validation cohort of 90 to 150 different subjects was used in addition to the approximately 700-subject first cohort. To predict cytomegalovirus infection status, the study combined high-throughput TCR immunosequencing, statistical association of individual TCRs with disease status, and machine learning. To study patterns of TCR occurrence, a later analysis re-analyzed previously published TCR beta repertoires from hundreds of donors and added high-resolution HLA genotyping. In the later analysis, no new phenotypic data were used to find candidate immune exposures; instead, reliance was placed on TCR beta sequences and their occurrence across donors. In an earlier analysis of a few hundred of the donors, high-throughput TCR beta sequencing was used to judge whether each TCR beta V gene segment behaved as functional or pseudogenic. Donor age, sex, ethnicity and CMV serostatus were collected together with the repertoire data. A later genetic analysis used genome-wide SNP genotypes for about three fifths of the 666 donors, treating that subset as a discovery cohort. Every discovery cohort repertoire had been produced on one sequencing platform. HLA typing covered class I and class II loci at four-digit resolution. Typing coverage differed by locus: A, B, C, DRB1 and DQB1 were typed in roughly 620-630 donors, DQA1 in roughly 500, DPA1 in nearly 610, and DPB1 in roughly 470. Because of strong linkage in the cohort, five DR-DQ haplotypes were treated as single units for association and clustering. On average, around 240,000 unique TCR beta nucleotide sequences were sequenced per donor among a few hundred genotyped donors of the cohort, with about 19% of those sequences being non-productive.

General findings and caveats noted by the study authors: In this cohort, only TCR beta chains were sequenced, and detectable features were limited by the absence of alpha or paired-chain data. A later analysis found that HLA-associated TCR beta chains were more clonally expanded and had lower generation probabilities than equally common non-associated chains. In a later analysis, most CMV-associated TCR beta chains were found to appear HLA-restricted, with HLA associations seemingly driven largely by CMV exposure. An earlier analysis of 450 to 750 of the donors showed that most TCR beta V segments appeared in productive rearrangements either about 87% or about 30% of the time, which broadly matched IMGT annotations. According to a later analysis, parvovirus B19, influenza, CMV and Epstein-Barr virus appeared linked to several top co-occurrence clusters. In vitro tests confirmed that a few of the cytomegalovirus-associated TCR beta chains recognize cytomegalovirus antigens. A further reported finding was that TCR beta sequences accurately predicted the HLA-A and HLA-B alleles for most subjects in the first cohort. According to a later genetic analysis, donors in an Asian-associated ancestry cluster had fewer N-insertions in productive TCRs than the approximately 650-donor mean. A group of highly shared sequence variants was considered likely to be a technical artifact of the sequencing pipeline. A later analysis associated about 17,000 TCR beta sequences with specific HLA alleles at a false discovery rate of 0.05. For the cohort, immune exposure information was limited to CMV serostatus. The study listed 164 TCR beta chains as associated with cytomegalovirus. HLA typing was unavailable for some donors at each locus, so association tests used only the typed subset. A later analysis found that TCR association rates varied across HLA loci, with DRB1 alleles showing the most associated TCRs and HLA-C alleles the fewest. Because the 87-base-pair reads could not distinguish some IMGT-functional V segments, including TRBV6-2 and TRBV6-3, those segments were excluded. Roughly uniform sequencing depth across donors was assumed in presence/absence analyses, although this assumption may not hold. When HLA alleles, especially DR and DQ, strongly co-occurred, TCR associations were difficult to assign to individual alleles. The authors suggested that the approach could potentially be generalized to other disease states and immunological phenotypes. In both the original and validation cohorts, the classifier was reported to diagnose cytomegalovirus status with high specificity and sensitivity. Linkage disequilibrium might explain the correlated functional status among segregating V segments, but an unknown experimental factor could not be ruled out. Across donors, most TCR sequences were observed very rarely, whereas some public TCRs were present in many individuals. V-gene and J-gene trimming of TCR beta chains was associated with a missense DCLRE1C variant in a later genetic analysis, and the association was replicated in an independent cohort. Because counts were too low, roughly 18 rarely observed V segments, including chromosome 9 orphons, were left out of the earlier analysis of 587 of the donors.

The chain is assembled from TRBV7-8 and TRBJ1-2, with the D gene call left open. Sequenced input: PBMCs. This TCR derives from a man in his fifties in good health and CMV-seronegative. Here is the DNA: TGTGCCAGCAGCTTTGGGTCAGACTCCGGCTATGGCTACACCTTC. Translated, it reads CASSFGSDSGYGYTF. When the CDR3 is completed using the reference TRBV7-8 and TRBJ1-2 genes on either side, the full variable domain is GAGVSQSPRYKVAKRGQDVALRCDPISGHVSLFWYQQALGQGPEFLTYFQNEAQLDKSGLPSDRFFAERPEGSVSTLKIQRTQQEDSAVYLCASSFGSDSGYGYTFGSGTRLTVV.